This paragraph covers one T cell receptor beta chain sequence. The antigen is undetermined. The CDR3 spans 15 residues. V lost 6 bases and J lost 2; bases outside the gene matches: 5. CDR1 is SEHNR, CDR2 FQNEAQ, per germline (reference sequence). These data come from a study of cytomegalovirus exposure and HLA in healthy donors. Turning to the study itself: The 110 or so validation repertoires were produced on the same platform as the roughly 660 repertoires of the first cohort. This was reported in a later analysis. Broader study findings: Overall, about 160 TCR beta chains were annotated as cytomegalovirus-associated. According to a subsequent analysis, TCR clusters identified in the first cohort showed a tendency to co-occur across the 120 or so validation repertoires.

The donors were members of the roughly 120-subject validation cohort (separate from the roughly 700-subject first cohort). Profiled with immunoSEQ multiplex PCR; TCRdb holds only in-frame clones, not every one. The table includes over 110,000 clones, around 84% detected once. The clonotype comes from a man aged 18-30 years in good health and CMV-seropositive. Sequenced material: PBMCs. V usage is TRBV7-9 and J usage is TRBJ2-2, with 8 bases matching TRBD1. CDR3 nucleotides: TGTGCCAGCAGTTCAGACAGGGGAAACACCGGGGAGCTGTTTTTT. Encoded protein: CASSSDRGNTGELFF.